This T cell receptor (beta chain) originates from a study of shared clonotypes between healthy human individuals. The V and J ends lost 1 base and 1 base, in that order; junction bases with no gene match: 4. Germline CDR1 is MGHRA and CDR2 is YSYEKL. The CDR3 runs to 16 residues. Study findings and constraints: Sharing across four donors was highest in naive CD4 (around 5%) and lowest in memory CD8 (around 0.4%).

The authors distributed each subset's genomic DNA evenly over several immunoSEQ plates. Sorted-subset replicate PCR reactions were performed with around 200 ng DNA, corresponding to tens of thousands of T cell genomes. This table comes from immunoSEQ multiplex PCR, and its TCRdb copy is limited to in-frame clones, with some not included. The sample holds 1.5 million to 1.9 million clones, roughly 98% seen once. This clone was seen just once. Its antigen is undetermined. The chain recombines TRBV4-1 with TRBJ2-3; 8 bases match TRBD2. This TCR derives from a man aged 25-45 years in good health. The material sequenced was naive CD4+ T cells sorted from blood. The subset denotes: CD45RA+ positively selected. CDR3 bases: TGCGCCAGCAGCCAAGGGCGGGGGGTAGGCACAGATACGCAGTATTTT. It translates to CASSQGRGVGTDTQYF.